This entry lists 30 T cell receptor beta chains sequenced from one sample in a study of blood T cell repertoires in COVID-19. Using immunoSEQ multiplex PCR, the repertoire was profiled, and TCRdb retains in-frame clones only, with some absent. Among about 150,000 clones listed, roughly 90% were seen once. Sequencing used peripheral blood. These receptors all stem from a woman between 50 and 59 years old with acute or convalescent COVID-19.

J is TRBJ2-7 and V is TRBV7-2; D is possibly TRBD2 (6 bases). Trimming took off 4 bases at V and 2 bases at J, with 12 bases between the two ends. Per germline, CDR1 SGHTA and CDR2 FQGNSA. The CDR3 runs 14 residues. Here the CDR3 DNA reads TGTGCCAGCAGCTCGGGACTGCCCACCTACGAGCAGTACTTC. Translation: CASSSGLPTYEQYF.

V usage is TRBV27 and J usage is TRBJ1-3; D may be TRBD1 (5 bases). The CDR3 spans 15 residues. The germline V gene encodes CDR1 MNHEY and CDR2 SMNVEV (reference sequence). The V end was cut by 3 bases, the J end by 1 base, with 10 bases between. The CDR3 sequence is CASSFAGFSGNTIYF. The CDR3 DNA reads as TGTGCCAGCAGTTTTGCAGGGTTTTCTGGAAACACCATATATTTT.

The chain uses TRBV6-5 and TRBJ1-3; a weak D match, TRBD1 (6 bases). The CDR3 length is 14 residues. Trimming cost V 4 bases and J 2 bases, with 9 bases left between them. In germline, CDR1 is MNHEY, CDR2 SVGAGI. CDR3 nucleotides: TGTGCCAGCAGTTTTGCAGGGGCTGGAAACACCATATATTTT. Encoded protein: CASSFAGAGNTIYF.

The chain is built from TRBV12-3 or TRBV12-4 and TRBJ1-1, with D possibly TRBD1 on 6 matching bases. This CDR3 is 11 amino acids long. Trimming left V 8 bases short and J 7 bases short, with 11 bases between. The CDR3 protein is CASHQGFEAFF. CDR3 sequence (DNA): TGTGCCAGCCACCAGGGGTTTGAAGCTTTCTTT.

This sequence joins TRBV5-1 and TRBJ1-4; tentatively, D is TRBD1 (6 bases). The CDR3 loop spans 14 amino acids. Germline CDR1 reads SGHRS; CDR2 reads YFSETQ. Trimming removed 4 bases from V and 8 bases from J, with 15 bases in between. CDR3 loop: CASSPQGLGEKLFF. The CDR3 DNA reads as TGCGCCAGCAGCCCCCAGGGGTTGGGGGAAAAACTGTTTTTT.

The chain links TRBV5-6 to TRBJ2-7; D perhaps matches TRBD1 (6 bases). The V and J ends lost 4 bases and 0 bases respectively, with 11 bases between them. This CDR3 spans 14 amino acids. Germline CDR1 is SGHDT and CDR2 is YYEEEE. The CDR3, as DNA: TGTGCCAGCAGCCTGGGACACTTCTCCTACGAGCAGTACTTC. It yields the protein CASSLGHFSYEQYF.

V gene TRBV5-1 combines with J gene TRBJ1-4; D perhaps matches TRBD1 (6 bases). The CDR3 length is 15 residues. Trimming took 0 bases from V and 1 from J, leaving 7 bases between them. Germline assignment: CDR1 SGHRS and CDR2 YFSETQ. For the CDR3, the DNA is TGCGCCAGCAGCTTGGGCAGGGGAACTAATGAAAAACTGTTTTTT. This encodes CASSLGRGTNEKLFF.

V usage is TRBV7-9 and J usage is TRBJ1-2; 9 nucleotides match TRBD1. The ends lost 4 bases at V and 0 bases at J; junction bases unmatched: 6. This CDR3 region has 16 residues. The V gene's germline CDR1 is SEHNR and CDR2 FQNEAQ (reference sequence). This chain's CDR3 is CASSSSQGAANYGYTF. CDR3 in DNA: TGTGCCAGCAGCTCGTCACAGGGGGCAGCTAACTATGGCTACACCTTC.

CDR3 loop: CASSFSTYEQYF. The DNA of the CDR3 is TGTGCCAGCAGTTTTTCCACCTACGAGCAGTACTTC. The chain has TRBV6-2 or TRBV6-3 and TRBJ2-7; unclear D gene. The CDR3 sequence is 12 residues long. Trimming cost V 4 bases and J 2 bases, with 6 bases left between them. Per the germline V gene, CDR1 is MNHEY and CDR2 is SVGEGT.

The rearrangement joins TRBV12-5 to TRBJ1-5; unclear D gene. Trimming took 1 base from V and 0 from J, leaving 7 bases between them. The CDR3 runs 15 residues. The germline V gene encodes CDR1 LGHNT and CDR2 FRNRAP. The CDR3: CASGLGQYSNQPQHF. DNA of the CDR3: TGTGCTAGTGGTTTGGGGCAGTATAGCAATCAGCCCCAGCATTTT.

The CDR3: CASSLPQGNEQFF. CDR3 DNA: TGTGCCAGCAGTTTACCGCAGGGGAATGAGCAGTTCTTC. This chain links TRBV28 with TRBJ2-1; D might be TRBD1 (6 bases). Germline CDR1 is MDHEN and CDR2 is SYDVKM. Between the trimmed V and J ends, which lost 2 bases and 7 bases, there was a span of 9 bases. This CDR3 has 13 amino acids.

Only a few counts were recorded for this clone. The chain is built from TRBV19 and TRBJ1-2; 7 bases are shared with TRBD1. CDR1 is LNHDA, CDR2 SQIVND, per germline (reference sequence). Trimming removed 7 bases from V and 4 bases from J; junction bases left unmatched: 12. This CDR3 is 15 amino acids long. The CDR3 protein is CASNQLQGTFYGYTF. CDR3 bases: TGTGCCAGTAACCAACTACAGGGGACCTTCTATGGCTACACCTTC.

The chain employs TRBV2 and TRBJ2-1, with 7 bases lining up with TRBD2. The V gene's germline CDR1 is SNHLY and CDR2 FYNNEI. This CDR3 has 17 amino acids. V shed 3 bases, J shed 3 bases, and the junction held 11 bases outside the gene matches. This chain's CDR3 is CASSEDPLAENYNEQFF. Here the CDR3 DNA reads TGTGCCAGCAGTGAGGACCCCCTAGCGGAGAACTACAATGAGCAGTTCTTC.

Here the CDR3 DNA reads TGCGCCAGCAGCCAACCTTGGACAGGGCCGGGAGCCAAAAACATTCAGTACTTC. Its translation is CASSQPWTGPGAKNIQYF. This chain uses TRBV4-1 with TRBJ2-4; 8 bases agree with TRBD1. This CDR3 spans 18 amino acids. J lost 0 bases, V lost 2 bases, and 9 bases had no gene match. The V gene's germline CDR1 is MGHRA and CDR2 YSYEKL.

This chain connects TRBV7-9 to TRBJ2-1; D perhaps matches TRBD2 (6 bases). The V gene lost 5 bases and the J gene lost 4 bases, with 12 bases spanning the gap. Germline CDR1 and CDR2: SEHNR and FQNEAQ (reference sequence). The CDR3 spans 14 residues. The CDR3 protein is CASSPGALYNEQFF. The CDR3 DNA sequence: TGTGCCAGCAGCCCGGGAGCTCTTTACAATGAGCAGTTCTTC. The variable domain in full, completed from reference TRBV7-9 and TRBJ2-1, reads DTGVSQNPRHKITKRGQNVTFRCDPISEHNRLYWYRQTLGQGPEFLTYFQNEAQLEKSRLLSDRFSAERPKGSFSTLEIQRTEQGDSAMYLCASSPGALYNEQFFGPGTRLTVL.

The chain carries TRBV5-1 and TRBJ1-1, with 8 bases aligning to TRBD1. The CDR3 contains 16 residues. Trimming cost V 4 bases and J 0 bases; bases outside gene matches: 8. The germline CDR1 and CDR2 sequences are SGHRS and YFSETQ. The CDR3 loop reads CASSQNPDRVNTEAFF. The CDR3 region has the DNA TGCGCCAGCAGCCAAAACCCGGACAGGGTGAACACTGAAGCTTTCTTT. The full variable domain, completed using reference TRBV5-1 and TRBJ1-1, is KAGVTQTPRYLIKTRGQQVTLSCSPISGHRSVSWYQQTPGQGLQFLFEYFSETQRNKGNFPGRFSGRQFSNSRSEMNVSTLELGDSALYLCASSQNPDRVNTEAFFGQGTRLTVV.

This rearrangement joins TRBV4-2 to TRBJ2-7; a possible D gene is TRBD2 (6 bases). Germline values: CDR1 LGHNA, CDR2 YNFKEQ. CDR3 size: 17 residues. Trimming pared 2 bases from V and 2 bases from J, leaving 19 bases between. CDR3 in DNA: TGTGCCAGCAGCCAAAGCTCCCTTGGCGGGGCCGCCTACGAGCAGTACTTC. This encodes CASSQSSLGGAAYEQYF.

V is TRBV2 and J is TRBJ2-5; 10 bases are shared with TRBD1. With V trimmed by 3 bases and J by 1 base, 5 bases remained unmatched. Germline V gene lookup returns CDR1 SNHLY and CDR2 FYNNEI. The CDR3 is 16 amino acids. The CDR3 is CASSDVRDRGQETQYF. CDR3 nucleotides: TGTGCCAGCAGTGACGTGCGGGACAGGGGCCAAGAGACCCAGTACTTC.

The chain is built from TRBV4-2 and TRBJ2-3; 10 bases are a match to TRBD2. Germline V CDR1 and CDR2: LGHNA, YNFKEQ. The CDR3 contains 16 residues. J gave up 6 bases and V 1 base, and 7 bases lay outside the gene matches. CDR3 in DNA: TGTGCCAGCAGCCAAGGGCCTAGCGGGGGCTCGGATACGCAGTATTTT. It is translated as CASSQGPSGGSDTQYF.

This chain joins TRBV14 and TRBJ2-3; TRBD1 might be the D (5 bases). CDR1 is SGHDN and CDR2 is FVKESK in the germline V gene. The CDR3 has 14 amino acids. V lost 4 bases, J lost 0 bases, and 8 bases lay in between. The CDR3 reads CASSLTESTDTQYF. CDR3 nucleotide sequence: TGTGCCAGCAGCCTGACAGAAAGCACAGATACGCAGTATTTT.

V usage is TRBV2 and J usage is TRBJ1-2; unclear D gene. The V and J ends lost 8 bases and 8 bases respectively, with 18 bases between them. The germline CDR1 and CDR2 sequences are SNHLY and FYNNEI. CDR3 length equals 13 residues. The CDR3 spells CASLETGTMGYTF. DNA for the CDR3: TGTGCCAGCTTAGAAACGGGAACTATGGGCTACACCTTC. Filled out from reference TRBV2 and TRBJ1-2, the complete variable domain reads EPEVTQTPSHQVTQMGQEVILRCVPISNHLYFYWYRQILGQKVEFLVSFYNNEISEKSEIFDDQFSVERPDGSNFTLKIRSTKLEDSAMYFCASLETGTMGYTFGSGTRLTVV.

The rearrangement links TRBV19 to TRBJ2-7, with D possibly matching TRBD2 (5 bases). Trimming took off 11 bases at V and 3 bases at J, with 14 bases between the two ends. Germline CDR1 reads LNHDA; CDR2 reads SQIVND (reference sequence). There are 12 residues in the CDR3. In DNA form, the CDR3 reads TGTGCCTCCCGGACTCCCGGCTACGAGCAGTACTTC. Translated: CASRTPGYEQYF.

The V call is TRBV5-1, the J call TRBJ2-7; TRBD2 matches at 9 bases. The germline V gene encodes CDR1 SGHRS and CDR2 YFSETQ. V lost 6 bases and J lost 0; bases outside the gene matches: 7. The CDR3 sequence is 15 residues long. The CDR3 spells CASNIAGASSYEQYF. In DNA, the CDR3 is TGCGCCAGCAACATAGCGGGGGCTAGCTCCTACGAGCAGTACTTC.

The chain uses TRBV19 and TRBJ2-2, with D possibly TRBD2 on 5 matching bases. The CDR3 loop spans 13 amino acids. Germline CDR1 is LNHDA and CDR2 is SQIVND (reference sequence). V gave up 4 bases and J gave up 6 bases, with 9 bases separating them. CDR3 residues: CASSTRVAGELFF. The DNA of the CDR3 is TGTGCCAGTAGTACGAGGGTGGCCGGGGAGCTGTTTTTT. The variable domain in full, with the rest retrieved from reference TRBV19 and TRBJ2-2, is DGGITQSPKYLFRKEGQNVTLSCEQNLNHDAMYWYRQDPGQGLRLIYYSQIVNDFQKGDIAEGYSVSREKKESFPLTVTSAQKNPTAFYLCASSTRVAGELFFGEGSRLTVL.

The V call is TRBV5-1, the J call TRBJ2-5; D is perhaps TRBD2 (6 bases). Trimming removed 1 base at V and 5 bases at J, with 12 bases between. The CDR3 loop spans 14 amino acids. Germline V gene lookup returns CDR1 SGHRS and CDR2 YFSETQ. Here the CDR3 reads CASSLSAGWETQYF. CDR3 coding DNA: TGCGCCAGCAGCTTGTCTGCGGGGTGGGAGACCCAGTACTTC.

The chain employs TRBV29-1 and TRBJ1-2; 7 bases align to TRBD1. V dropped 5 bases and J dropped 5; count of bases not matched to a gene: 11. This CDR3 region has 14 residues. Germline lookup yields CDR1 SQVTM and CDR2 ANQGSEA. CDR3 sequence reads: CSVSSRDRAYGYTF. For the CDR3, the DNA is TGCAGCGTTAGTAGCCGGGACAGAGCTTATGGCTACACCTTC.

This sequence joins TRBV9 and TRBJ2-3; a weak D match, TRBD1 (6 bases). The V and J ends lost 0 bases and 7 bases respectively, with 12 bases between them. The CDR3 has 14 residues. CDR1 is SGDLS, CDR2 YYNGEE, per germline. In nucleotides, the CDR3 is TGTGCCAGCAGCGTAGTTGGGGGCGCATATACGCAGTATTTT. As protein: CASSVVGGAYTQYF.

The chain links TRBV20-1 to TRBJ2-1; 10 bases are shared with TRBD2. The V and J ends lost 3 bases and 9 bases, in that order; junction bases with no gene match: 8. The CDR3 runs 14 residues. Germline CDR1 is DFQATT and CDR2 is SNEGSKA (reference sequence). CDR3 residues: CSASTLAGVGEQFF. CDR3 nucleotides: TGCAGTGCTAGTACCCTAGCGGGAGTTGGTGAGCAGTTCTTC.

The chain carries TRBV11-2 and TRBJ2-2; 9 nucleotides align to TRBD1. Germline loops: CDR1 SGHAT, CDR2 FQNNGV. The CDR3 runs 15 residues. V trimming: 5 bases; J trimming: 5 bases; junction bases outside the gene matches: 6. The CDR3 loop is CASSLDRGDTGELFF. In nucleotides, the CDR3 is TGTGCCAGCAGCCTCGACAGGGGGGATACCGGGGAGCTGTTTTTT.

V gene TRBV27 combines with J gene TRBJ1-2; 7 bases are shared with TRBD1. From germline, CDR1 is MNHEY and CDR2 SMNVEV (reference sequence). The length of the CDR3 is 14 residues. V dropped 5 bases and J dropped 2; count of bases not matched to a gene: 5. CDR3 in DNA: TGTGCCAGCAGTGCGGTGACAGGGAACTATGGCTACACCTTC. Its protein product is CASSAVTGNYGYTF.